These 9 T cell receptor beta chains share one sample of origin, sequenced in a study of Ad26.COV2.S vaccination and SARS-CoV-2 variants. Treatment defined: 15 to 20 received Ad26.COV2.S at low or high dose, single or two shots; roughly 5 received placebo; per-sample allocation not given. All samples were drawn on day 63, counting from the first vaccine or placebo injection. Some clones are missing from TCRdb's copy, which holds only in-frame ones; the method was immunoSEQ multiplex PCR. The sample gives about 460,000 clones, 89% of which show up once; 1.7% is in the top ten. This material consisted of peripheral blood, taken in a trial of Ad26.COV2.S vaccine versus placebo. The receptors here all came from a person between 18 and 60 years old who received the Ad26.COV2.S COVID-19 vaccine or a placebo.

The count of this clone is one. The chain is built from TRBV5-1 and TRBJ2-2; D not certain. The CDR3 extends over 12 amino acids. Germline loops: CDR1 SGHRS, CDR2 YFSETQ. The ends were cut back, 2 bases at V and 7 bases at J, with 6 bases in the middle. The chain's CDR3 is CASSFLFGELFF. CDR3 nucleotides: TGCGCCAGCAGCTTTTTATTCGGGGAGCTGTTTTTT.

V usage is TRBV15 and J usage is TRBJ2-1; 9 positions match TRBD2. This CDR3 spans 15 amino acids. J gave up 4 bases and V 5 bases, and 6 bases lay outside the gene matches. Germline CDR1 LNHNV, CDR2 YYDKDF (reference sequence). CDR3 bases: TGTGCCACCAGCGTTAGCGGGAGCGGATACAATGAGCAGTTCTTC. Protein: CATSVSGSGYNEQFF.

This clone came up many times. In nucleotides, the CDR3 is TGTGCCAGCAGCTTAATGAGGCACGACTTCTATGGCTACACCTTC. Protein product: CASSLMRHDFYGYTF. The rearrangement uses TRBV7-2 and TRBJ1-2; no firm D call. The CDR3 length is 15 residues. Between the trimmed V and J ends, which lost 2 bases and 4 bases, there was a span of 14 bases. Germline V lookup: CDR1 SGHTA, CDR2 FQGNSA.

The chain has TRBV7-2 and TRBJ2-7, with 8 bases lining up with TRBD2. The CDR3 has 15 residues. Germline CDR1 reads SGHTA; CDR2 reads FQGNSA. After removal of 4 bases from V and 1 base from J, the junction contained 6 bases not matched to a gene. As DNA, the CDR3 is TGTGCCAGCAGCTCGGGAGGGTCCAGGTCCTACGAGCAGTACTTC. It translates to CASSSGGSRSYEQYF.

This clone has a handful of counts. The genes are TRBV19 and TRBJ1-5; no clear D. Trimming took 7 bases from V and 5 from J, leaving 15 bases between them. This CDR3 has 14 amino acids. CDR1 LNHDA and CDR2 SQIVND come from the germline V gene (reference sequence). DNA for the CDR3: TGTGCCAGTACTGGGAAAAAACGGGATCAGCCCCAGCATTTT. This translates into CASTGKKRDQPQHF.

This clone came up once. The CDR3 bases are TGCGCCAGCAGCCAAGAGGGCTGGCATCAGTTCTTC. Its translation: CASSQEGWHQFF. The gene calls are TRBV5-1 and TRBJ2-1; weak D call: TRBD2 (5 bases). Trimming took 4 bases from V and 13 from J, leaving 15 bases between them. The V gene's germline CDR1 is SGHRS and CDR2 YFSETQ. This CDR3 is built from 12 residues.

The chain couples TRBV2 to TRBJ1-4; no definite D call. The CDR3 length is 13 residues. The germline V gene encodes CDR1 SNHLY and CDR2 FYNNEI. Trimming cost V 6 bases and J 8 bases, with 13 bases left between them. CDR3 protein: CASRSETREKLFF. For the CDR3, the DNA is TGTGCCAGCAGGTCCGAAACCAGAGAAAAACTGTTTTTT.

On this clone: The same CDR3 is also encoded by other DNA sequences in this sample. J is TRBJ2-1 and V is TRBV6-5; possible D gene TRBD2, 6 bases. This CDR3 is 15 amino acids long. Trimming shortened V by 3 bases and J by 0 bases, and 9 bases separated the two germline ends. Germline-derived CDR1 and CDR2 are MNHEY and SVGAGI. The CDR3 DNA sequence: TGTGCCAGCAGTTATAGAGCGGGCTCCTACAATGAGCAGTTCTTC. It codes for CASSYRAGSYNEQFF.

The V and J genes are TRBV7-3 and TRBJ2-4, with a possible D match to TRBD1 (6 bases). This CDR3 is built from 15 residues. CDR1 and CDR2 from the germline V gene are SGHTA and FQGTGA. Trimming took off 3 bases at V and 6 bases at J, with 15 bases between the two ends. Here the CDR3 DNA reads TGTGCCAGCAGCTTCGCGAGAGGGGGAAGAAACATTCAGTACTTC. This translates into CASSFARGGRNIQYF.